This T cell receptor beta chain was profiled in a study of T cell responses to AZD1222 COVID-19 vaccine. Turning to the study itself: The analysis combined second doses at about 4 or about 12 weeks. Study-wide findings and caveats: Close to half of spike-specific TCRs reportedly recognize unmutated variant regions.

Worth noting for this clone: What it recognizes is unknown.

Method: immunoSEQ multiplex PCR; TCRdb's copy keeps in-frame clones and lacks some. The table includes roughly 20,000 clones, approximately 82% detected once. The length of the CDR3 is 15 residues. CDR1 and CDR2 (germline): KGHSH, LQKENI. The V gene lost 0 bases and the J gene lost 8 bases, with 14 bases spanning the gap. The sample was peripheral blood, taken on day 0 of AZD1222 vaccination. This TCR derives from an adult in good health. V and J are TRBV18 and TRBJ2-1; D may be TRBD2 (5 bases). The CDR3 DNA reads as TGTGCCAGCTCACCACCCGAGGGTTACGGGTATGAGCAGTTCTTC. As protein: CASSPPEGYGYEQFF.